This passage covers 21 T cell receptor beta chains from one sample sequenced in a study of cytomegalovirus exposure and HLA in healthy donors. PCR primers comprised 60 Vbeta and 13 Jbeta primers. The repertoire was sequenced with immunoSEQ multiplex PCR; TCRdb's copy has only in-frame clones and lacks some. The table has about 130,000 clones, 75% to 85% seen once. Source material: PBMCs. The source of these receptors is a man aged 25-45 years in good health and CMV-seronegative.

The V gene is TRBV19, the J gene TRBJ1-1, with a weak D call TRBD1 (5 bases). Trimming removed 4 bases from V and 0 bases from J, with 6 bases in between. Per the germline V gene, CDR1 is LNHDA and CDR2 is SQIVND (reference sequence). The CDR3 length is 13 residues. The CDR3 here is CASSKGLNTEAFF. CDR3 DNA sequence: TGTGCCAGTAGTAAGGGGCTGAACACTGAAGCTTTCTTT. Combining the CDR3 with reference TRBV19 and TRBJ1-1 gives the whole variable domain DGGITQSPKYLFRKEGQNVTLSCEQNLNHDAMYWYRQDPGQGLRLIYYSQIVNDFQKGDIAEGYSVSREKKESFPLTVTSAQKNPTAFYLCASSKGLNTEAFFGQGTRLTVV.

The rearrangement links TRBV5-6 to TRBJ2-7; 8 nucleotides agree with TRBD2. Trimming took 0 bases from V and 0 from J; bases not matched to a gene: 5. Germline V gives CDR1 SGHDT, CDR2 YYEEEE. The CDR3 is made up of 16 amino acids. The CDR3 DNA sequence: TGTGCCAGCAGCTTGGGACTAGCGCCGAGCTCCTACGAGCAGTACTTC. Residues: CASSLGLAPSSYEQYF.

This sequence joins TRBV27 and TRBJ2-4, with 11 bases matching TRBD2. The J segment lost 4 bases and the V segment lost 5 bases, leaving 7 bases of the junction unmatched. This CDR3 comprises 16 residues. Germline V CDR1 and CDR2: MNHEY, SMNVEV (reference sequence). The CDR3 nucleotides read TGTGCCAGCAGTCAAATAGCGGGAGGGCCAAAAAACATTCAGTACTTC. It translates to CASSQIAGGPKNIQYF.

This clone occurred once. The genes are TRBV2 and TRBJ1-2; weak D call: TRBD1 (5 bases). This CDR3 has 15 amino acids. Trimming shortened V by 7 bases and J by 4 bases, and 19 bases separated the two germline ends. Germline lookup yields CDR1 SNHLY and CDR2 FYNNEI. The chain's CDR3 is CASIQSPGGIYGYTF. In nucleotides, the CDR3 is TGTGCCAGCATCCAGTCCCCCGGGGGAATCTATGGCTACACCTTC. Combining the CDR3 with reference TRBV2 and TRBJ1-2 gives the whole variable domain EPEVTQTPSHQVTQMGQEVILRCVPISNHLYFYWYRQILGQKVEFLVSFYNNEISEKSEIFDDQFSVERPDGSNFTLKIRSTKLEDSAMYFCASIQSPGGIYGYTFGSGTRLTVV.

There are a few counts of this clone. The V gene is TRBV7-9, the J gene TRBJ1-3; 7 bases fit TRBD1. This CDR3 contains 15 residues. Per germline, CDR1 SEHNR and CDR2 FQNEAQ (reference sequence). Trimming removed 4 bases from V and 7 bases from J; junction bases left unmatched: 10. CDR3 sequence: CASSSWTGRWNTIYF. CDR3 DNA sequence: TGTGCCAGCAGCTCATGGACAGGCCGATGGAACACCATATATTTT.

This chain connects TRBV4-3 to TRBJ2-2; TRBD1 is a possible D gene (6 bases). In germline, CDR1 is LGHNA, CDR2 YSLEER. Trimming removed 0 bases at V and 4 bases at J, with 18 bases between. There are 18 residues in the CDR3. The CDR3 is CASSQDTGISQFTGELFF. The CDR3 DNA reads as TGCGCCAGCAGCCAAGATACAGGGATAAGTCAATTCACCGGGGAGCTGTTTTTT.

This clone was counted once. The chain combines TRBV9 with TRBJ2-1; D is ambiguous. The CDR3 extends over 14 amino acids. Trimming cost V 4 bases and J 0 bases, with 8 bases left between them. Germline lookup yields CDR1 SGDLS and CDR2 YYNGEE. For the CDR3, the DNA is TGTGCCAGCAGCCTATTGAGCTCCTACAATGAGCAGTTCTTC. Its translation: CASSLLSSYNEQFF.

The J gene is TRBJ2-3, the V gene TRBV19; TRBD1 matches 10 bases. Germline CDR1 LNHDA, CDR2 SQIVND (reference sequence). V gave up 3 bases and J gave up 2 bases; unmatched junction bases: 2. CDR3 size: 15 residues. The CDR3 sequence: CASSMGQGNTDTQYF. The CDR3 DNA follows: TGTGCCAGTAGTATGGGACAGGGGAACACAGATACGCAGTATTTT.

This rearrangement joins TRBV27 to TRBJ1-1; tentatively, D is TRBD1 (5 bases). The CDR3 is 13 residues long. V lost 4 bases and J lost 6, with 12 bases in between. The germline gives CDR1 MNHEY, CDR2 SMNVEV (reference sequence). CDR3 DNA sequence: TGTGCCAGCAGTTCGAAGCTGGGGCCTGAAGCTTTCTTT. Its translation: CASSSKLGPEAFF.

The rearrangement links TRBV7-6 to TRBJ2-5; 8 nucleotides line up with TRBD1. The junction had 8 bases not matched to a gene; V was cut back by 3 bases and J by 2 bases. The V gene's germline CDR1 is SGHVS and CDR2 FNYEAQ. The CDR3 is 16 amino acids. The DNA of the CDR3 is TGTGCCAGCAGCTTGCGGTCCGGACAGGGACAAGAGACCCAGTACTTC. Its protein is CASSLRSGQGQETQYF.

This clone was counted between two and nine times. This chain joins TRBV7-9 and TRBJ2-7; perhaps TRBD2 as D (5 bases). Germline-derived CDR1 and CDR2 are SEHNR and FQNEAQ (reference sequence). V lost 5 bases and J lost 7, with 18 bases in between. This CDR3 region has 14 residues. The chain's CDR3 is CASSHGLSVLEQYF. The DNA for the CDR3 is TGTGCCAGCAGCCACGGACTCAGCGTGTTAGAGCAGTACTTC. The variable domain in full, completed from reference TRBV7-9 and TRBJ2-7, reads DTGVSQNPRHKITKRGQNVTFRCDPISEHNRLYWYRQTLGQGPEFLTYFQNEAQLEKSRLLSDRFSAERPKGSFSTLEIQRTEQGDSAMYLCASSHGLSVLEQYFGPGTRLTVT.

This chain connects TRBV10-3 to TRBJ1-2; 8 bases fit TRBD1. With 6 bases clipped from V and 1 base from J, the junction kept 4 bases outside the gene matches. In germline, CDR1 is ENHRY, CDR2 SYGVKD. The CDR3 consists of 14 residues. In DNA, the CDR3 is TGTGCCATCAGGGGGACAGGCCTTAACTATGGCTACACCTTC. Translated, it gives CAIRGTGLNYGYTF.

This chain links TRBV7-6 with TRBJ2-5; 8 bases match TRBD1. In germline, CDR1 is SGHVS, CDR2 FNYEAQ. The CDR3 covers 14 residues. The V and J ends lost 5 bases and 5 bases, in that order; junction bases with no gene match: 7. In nucleotides, the CDR3 is TGTGCCAGCAGCCCAGGGGGCGGGCTGGAGACCCAGTACTTC. It is translated as CASSPGGGLETQYF.

The chain uses TRBV6-1 and TRBJ1-2; D ambiguous. The V end lost 1 base, the J end lost 5 bases, and 8 bases lay between the germline ends. The CDR3 has 13 residues. CDR1 is MNHNS, CDR2 SASEGT, per germline. CDR3 in DNA: TGTGCCAGCAGTGAAGGTGAGGAATATGGCTACACCTTC. Its translation: CASSEGEEYGYTF.

This clone was observed a handful of times. In nucleotides, the CDR3 is TGTGCCAGCAGCCCCGTTGAGGGCCAACACTCCTACGAGCAGTACTTC. As protein: CASSPVEGQHSYEQYF. This rearrangement joins TRBV7-9 to TRBJ2-7; a possible D gene is TRBD2 (5 bases). CDR3 length: 16 amino acids. Per germline, CDR1 SEHNR and CDR2 FQNEAQ (reference sequence). V was cut by 5 bases and J by 0 bases, with 17 bases left in between.

V gene TRBV27 combines with J gene TRBJ1-1, with D perhaps matching TRBD1 (6 bases). CDR3 length equals 12 residues. V lost 1 base and J lost 7, with 7 bases in between. In germline, CDR1 is MNHEY, CDR2 SMNVEV (reference sequence). CDR3: CASSLLQGEAFF. DNA of the CDR3: TGTGCCAGCAGTTTATTACAGGGTGAAGCTTTCTTT.

V usage is TRBV19 and J usage is TRBJ2-1; 12 bases are a match to TRBD2. J gave up 9 bases and V 5 bases, and 2 bases lay outside the gene matches. The CDR3 is made up of 13 amino acids. The germline gives CDR1 LNHDA, CDR2 SQIVND (reference sequence). The CDR3 region has the DNA TGTGCCAGTAGTCTAGCGGGAGGGCCTGAGCAGTTCTTC. This encodes CASSLAGGPEQFF. Using reference TRBV19 and TRBJ2-1 for the parts outside the CDR3, the full variable domain is DGGITQSPKYLFRKEGQNVTLSCEQNLNHDAMYWYRQDPGQGLRLIYYSQIVNDFQKGDIAEGYSVSREKKESFPLTVTSAQKNPTAFYLCASSLAGGPEQFFGPGTRLTVL.

The table lists this clone with a few counts. This CDR3 reads CASSLSAGGQSYEQYF. The CDR3, as DNA: TGTGCCAGCAGCTTGTCGGCGGGAGGCCAGTCCTACGAGCAGTACTTC. The chain employs TRBV7-3 and TRBJ2-7; 8 bases are shared with TRBD2. The CDR3 consists of 16 residues. The germline V gene has CDR1 SGHTA and CDR2 FQGTGA. J gave up 1 base and V 3 bases, and 8 bases lay outside the gene matches.

The chain joins TRBV25-1 to TRBJ1-2; D might be TRBD1 (5 bases). Germline V gene lookup returns CDR1 MGHDK and CDR2 SYGVNS. The CDR3 sequence is 12 residues long. V was pared by 4 bases and J by 8 bases, with 11 bases between. The CDR3 spells CASSVGGYGYTF. For the CDR3, the DNA is TGTGCCAGCAGTGTGGGGGGGTACGGCTACACCTTC.

The chain recombines TRBV6-5 with TRBJ2-4; TRBD1 might be the D (6 bases). The CDR3 has 16 amino acids. Germline V gives CDR1 MNHEY, CDR2 SVGAGI. The V gene lost 2 bases and the J gene lost 6 bases, with 17 bases spanning the gap. Written as DNA, the CDR3 is TGTGCCAGCAGTTACGGGACACATCCTCAGGGAAACATTCAGTACTTC. Protein sequence: CASSYGTHPQGNIQYF.

The sample holds one count of this clone. The chain's CDR3 is CASSQGLNQPQHF. The CDR3 DNA reads as TGTGCCAGCAGCCAGGGCCTCAATCAGCCCCAGCATTTT. The gene calls are TRBV5-4 and TRBJ1-5; D possibly corresponds to TRBD1 (5 bases). V shed 4 bases and J shed 3 bases, with 8 bases lying between them. The CDR3 covers 13 residues. In germline, CDR1 is SGHNT, CDR2 YYREEE (reference sequence).